These T cell receptor beta chains were read from a single sample in a study of OX40 agonist ivuxolimab in advanced cancers. TCRdb's copy holds only in-frame clones and misses some; the assay was immunoSEQ multiplex PCR. This sample has 60,000 to 65,000 clones; roughly 85% occur once, and the top ten carry over 2.5%. Here the sequenced sample was CD4+ or CD8+ T cells sorted from blood, taken in a trial of the OX40 agonist ivuxolimab. These TCRs come from an adult with an advanced solid tumor such as melanoma, head and neck, liver or kidney cancer. The CDR3 runs from the conserved cysteine through the conserved F or W. Each record gives: J gene, clone size, D gene, V gene, CDR3 DNA, CDR3 protein. The D gene is left open where the match is weak. Not every row has a clone size; where given, it reads once, few, many or a size class.

TRBJ2-1	-	-	TRBV2	TGTGCCAGCAGCGAGGACAGCATCACCTACAATGAGCAGTTCTTC	CASSEDSITYNEQFF
TRBJ2-5	-	TRBD2	TRBV30	TGTGCCTGGAGATTGGGGTCGGGAGGCCGTGGGGAGACCCAGTACTTC	CAWRLGSGGRGETQYF
TRBJ2-2	-	-	TRBV4-2	TGTGCCAGCAGCCAAGAACCCAGACTAAGGAACACCGGGGAGCTGTTTTTT	CASSQEPRLRNTGELFF
TRBJ2-3	-	-	TRBV30	TGTGCCTGGAAGGTGGGGCACTCCACAGATACGCAGTATTTT	CAWKVGHSTDTQYF
TRBJ1-4	-	-	TRBV7-2	TGTGCCAGCAGCTTATTCGATGAAAAACTGTTTTTT	CASSLFDEKLFF
TRBJ2-5	-	-	TRBV2	TGTGCCAGCAGTGAACAGGGGGGCGAAGAGACCCAGTACTTC	CASSEQGGEETQYF
TRBJ1-2	-	-	TRBV11-2	TGTGCCAGCAGCTTAGACAGAAACTATGGCTACACCTTC	CASSLDRNYGYTF
TRBJ2-2	-	-	TRBV7-2	TGTGCCAGCAGCCCCGGGTGGGGGGAGAACACCGGGGAGCTGTTTTTT	CASSPGWGENTGELFF
TRBJ2-5	-	-	TRBV7-2	TGTGCCAGCAGCTTAGGTGGGGGGACGGAGACCCAGTACTTC	CASSLGGGTETQYF
TRBJ1-1	few	TRBD1	TRBV14	TGTGCCAGCAGCCAAACAGGGGTTGCTTTTAGTGGCACTGAAGCTTTCTTT	CASSQTGVAFSGTEAFF
TRBJ2-2	-	-	TRBV7-9	TGTGCCAGCAGCCAAGATAGTTACACCGGGGAGCTGTTTTTT	CASSQDSYTGELFF
TRBJ2-4	-	-	TRBV7-2	TGTGCCAGCAGCCCGAGGACGGAAACCCGCGATGCCAAAAACATTCAGTACTTC	CASSPRTETRDAKNIQYF
TRBJ2-3	-	-	TRBV6-5	TGTGCCAGCAGTCGGGGGAAAGCAGATACGCAGTATTTT	CASSRGKADTQYF
TRBJ1-1	-	TRBD1	TRBV9	TGTGCCAGCAGCGGGGCCGAGACAGGGGTGACTGAAGCTTTCTTT	CASSGAETGVTEAFF
TRBJ1-5	-	-	TRBV4-2	TGTGCCAGCAGCCGCAACAAGGATCAGCCCCAGCATTTT	CASSRNKDQPQHF
TRBJ2-1	-	TRBD2	TRBV28	TGTGCCAGCAGTTCCGGGGGAGGGATTAATGAGCAGTTCTTC	CASSSGGGINEQFF
TRBJ1-4	-	-	TRBV6-6	TGTGCCAGCACTCCTCTGAGGGGGGCTAGTAATGAAAAACTGTTTTTT	CASTPLRGASNEKLFF
TRBJ2-2	-	TRBD1	TRBV28	TGTGCCAGCAGCCCGGTACAGGGGGCGCCTACCGGGGAGCTGTTTTTT	CASSPVQGAPTGELFF
TRBJ1-1	-	TRBD1	TRBV6-5	TGTGCCAGCAGTTACGATGGGGCGGCAGGGGGCACTGAAGCTTTCTTT	CASSYDGAAGGTEAFF
TRBJ1-2	-	TRBD1	TRBV18	TGTGCCAGCTCACCACCGGGACAGGAATACTATGGCTACACCTTC	CASSPPGQEYYGYTF
TRBJ1-1	few	-	TRBV28	TGTGCCAGCAGTCCACCCTCCAAGGCTGAAGCTTTCTTT	CASSPPSKAEAFF
TRBJ1-2	-	TRBD1	TRBV7-8	TGTGCCAGCAGCCCAAGGGACAGGGTAGGCTATGGCTACACCTTC	CASSPRDRVGYGYTF
TRBJ2-3	-	TRBD2	TRBV4-2	TGTGCCAGCAGCCAAGAGGGGGGGAGCACAGATACGCAGTATTTT	CASSQEGGSTDTQYF
TRBJ2-7	-	-	TRBV29-1	TGCAGCGTTGTAGGACTGAGCTACGAGCAGTACTTC	CSVVGLSYEQYF
TRBJ2-3	-	-	TRBV5-5	TGTGCCAGCAGCCCCGGGGGGCAAGATACGCAGTATTTT	CASSPGGQDTQYF
TRBJ2-5	-	TRBD1	TRBV19	TGTGCCAGTAGTGCGACAGGGGGCCAAGAGACCCAGTACTTC	CASSATGGQETQYF
TRBJ1-6	-	TRBD1	TRBV28	TGTGCCTCCAAGGGATGGGACAGGCAAGGTTCACCCCTCCACTTT	CASKGWDRQGSPLHF
TRBJ2-1	-	-	TRBV5-8	TGTGCCAGCAACTTGGACGCCAGCCAGTTCTTC	CASNLDASQFF
TRBJ2-7	-	-	TRBV12-2	TGTGCAAGTCGCTTAGCCCCCGGGACTAGCGGGAACAGGGACGAGCAGTACTTC	CASRLAPGTSGNRDEQYF
TRBJ1-2	-	-	TRBV7-2	TGTGCCAGCAGCTTAAGCCAGGGGATCCGTGGCTACACCTTC	CASSLSQGIRGYTF
TRBJ1-2	-	TRBD1	TRBV7-9	TGTGCCAGCCAACGACAGGGCAACTATGGCTACACCTTC	CASQRQGNYGYTF
TRBJ2-5	-	-	TRBV7-9	TGTGCCAGCAGCCTCGGCCAGGCGATGGAAACCCAGTACTTC	CASSLGQAMETQYF
TRBJ2-1	-	-	TRBV9	TGTGCCAGCAGCGTAGAGCCAGTGGGCTACAATGAGCAGTTCTTC	CASSVEPVGYNEQFF
TRBJ1-4	once	TRBD1	TRBV7-8	TGTGCCAGCAGCTTAAATCGACAGGGTGAAAAACTGTTTTTT	CASSLNRQGEKLFF
TRBJ2-7	once	TRBD2	TRBV4-3	TGCGCCAGCAGCCATCTTAGCGGGGGGGGCTACGAGCAGTACTTC	CASSHLSGGGYEQYF
TRBJ1-2	-	-	TRBV5-1	TGCGCCAGCAGCCCGGGACGGGACTATGGCTACACCTTC	CASSPGRDYGYTF
TRBJ1-2	-	-	TRBV14	TGTGCCAGCAGCCAAGATTGGAAGGATTTAACCTTC	CASSQDWKDLTF